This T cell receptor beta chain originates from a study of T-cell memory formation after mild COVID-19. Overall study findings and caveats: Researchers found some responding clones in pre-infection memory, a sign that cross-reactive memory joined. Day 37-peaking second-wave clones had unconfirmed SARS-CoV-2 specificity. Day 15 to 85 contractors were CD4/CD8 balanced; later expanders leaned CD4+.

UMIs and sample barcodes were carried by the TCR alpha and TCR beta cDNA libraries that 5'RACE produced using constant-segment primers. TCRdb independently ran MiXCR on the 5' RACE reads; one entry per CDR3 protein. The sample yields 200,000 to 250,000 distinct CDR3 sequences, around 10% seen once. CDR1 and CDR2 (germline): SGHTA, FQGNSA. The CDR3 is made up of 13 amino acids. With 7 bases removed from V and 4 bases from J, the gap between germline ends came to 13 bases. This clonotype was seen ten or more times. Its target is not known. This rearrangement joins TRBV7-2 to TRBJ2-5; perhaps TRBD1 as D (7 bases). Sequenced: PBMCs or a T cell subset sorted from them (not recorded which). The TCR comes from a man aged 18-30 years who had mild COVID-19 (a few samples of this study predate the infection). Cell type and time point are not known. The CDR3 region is CASTQGGGETQYF. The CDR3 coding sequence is TGTGCCAGCACCCAGGGGGGAGGAGAGACCCAGTACTTC.